What follows are 25 T cell receptor beta chains derived from one specimen sequenced in a study of T cells in Graves' hyperthyroidism and ophthalmopathy. RNA transcripts gave rise to amplified TCR beta CDR3 regions. The HTBI set primed first-round TCR CDR3 RT-PCR. TCRdb independently ran MiXCR on the multiplex PCR reads; one entry per CDR3 protein. Among around 390,000 distinct CDR3 sequences listed, approximately 14% were seen once. Sequenced sample: blood. The receptors derive from a woman aged 25 to 39 with Graves' ophthalmopathy.

This clonotype was observed many times. The rearrangement joins TRBV7-2 to TRBJ1-1; 8 bases map to TRBD1. The CDR3 runs 14 residues. V trimming: 4 bases; J trimming: 6 bases; junction bases outside the gene matches: 7. Per the germline V gene, CDR1 is SGHTA and CDR2 is FQGNSA. DNA of the CDR3: TGTGCCAGCAGCTGGACAGGGCGGAGGTCTGAAGCTTTCTTT. It specifies CASSWTGRRSEAFF.

The sample holds many counts of this clonotype. DNA for the CDR3: TGTGCCAGCAGCCATAGCGGGGGGGCCGGTAATGAGCAGTTCTTC. Its translation: CASSHSGGAGNEQFF. J is TRBJ2-1 and V is TRBV5-4, with TRBD2 matching 11 bases. The CDR3 sequence is 15 residues long. Germline CDR1 is SGHNT and CDR2 is YYREEE (reference sequence). J gave up 7 bases and V 4 bases, and 7 bases lay outside the gene matches.

This clonotype was counted only a few times. CDR3 coding DNA: TGTGCCTGGATGGCCCGGACCGGGGAGCTGTTTTTT. Translation gives CAWMARTGELFF. The chain combines TRBV30 with TRBJ2-2; no clear D. Trimming took 4 bases from V and 5 from J, leaving 8 bases between them. Germline lookup yields CDR1 GTSNPN and CDR2 SVGIG (reference sequence). The CDR3 sequence is 12 residues long.

This clonotype was detected ten times or more. The CDR3 is CASSLPGITEAFF. The DNA for the CDR3 is TGCGCCAGCAGCTTGCCAGGGATCACTGAAGCTTTCTTT. The chain uses TRBV5-1 and TRBJ1-1; the D gene is possibly TRBD1 (5 bases). CDR1 is SGHRS, CDR2 YFSETQ, per germline. CDR3 length: 13 amino acids. V lost 1 base to trimming and J lost 4 bases, with 8 bases between them. Supplemented by reference TRBV5-1 and TRBJ1-1, the full variable domain reads KAGVTQTPRYLIKTRGQQVTLSCSPISGHRSVSWYQQTPGQGLQFLFEYFSETQRNKGNFPGRFSGRQFSNSRSEMNVSTLELGDSALYLCASSLPGITEAFFGQGTRLTVV.

The table lists this clonotype with many counts. The chain joins TRBV2 to TRBJ1-1; D is ambiguous. From germline, CDR1 is SNHLY and CDR2 FYNNEI. CDR3 length: 15 amino acids. Trimming shortened V by 3 bases and J by 0 bases, and 11 bases separated the two germline ends. CDR3 loop: CASSETKTVNTEAFF. The DNA for the CDR3 is TGTGCCAGCAGTGAGACGAAGACGGTGAACACTGAAGCTTTCTTT.

This clonotype has at least ten counts. The CDR3 loop reads CSAGPPTGRETQYF. The CDR3 region has the DNA TGCAGTGCTGGCCCCCCGACAGGCAGGGAGACCCAGTACTTC. The chain carries TRBV20-1 and TRBJ2-5; D possibly corresponds to TRBD1 (6 bases). The CDR3 has 14 amino acids. V shed 5 bases and J shed 5 bases, with 18 bases lying between them. Germline values: CDR1 DFQATT, CDR2 SNEGSKA (reference sequence).

This clonotype was counted ten times or more. The rearrangement uses TRBV7-2 and TRBJ2-1; 9 bases match TRBD2. This CDR3 has 15 residues. The J segment lost 9 bases and the V segment lost 5 bases, leaving 11 bases of the junction unmatched. CDR1 and CDR2 (germline): SGHTA, FQGNSA. The CDR3 coding sequence is TGTGCCAGCAGCCCGATGTCGCGGGGGGGCACTGAGCAGTTCTTC. As protein: CASSPMSRGGTEQFF.

The table lists this clonotype with many counts. V is TRBV5-1 and J is TRBJ1-3, with 9 bases that match TRBD1. V shed 3 bases, J shed 0 bases, and the junction held 16 bases outside the gene matches. Germline-derived CDR1 and CDR2 are SGHRS and YFSETQ. The CDR3 has 20 residues. The DNA of the CDR3 is TGCGCCAGCAGCTCGCACCCATCTCGTGGACAGGGGAGCTCTGGAAACACCATATATTTT. It is translated as CASSSHPSRGQGSSGNTIYF.

Only a few counts were recorded for this clonotype. The gene calls are TRBV5-1 and TRBJ2-1; 10 nucleotides agree with TRBD2. The trim removed 2 bases at V and 9 bases at J, leaving 8 bases unmatched. The CDR3 loop spans 15 amino acids. Germline V CDR1 and CDR2: SGHRS, YFSETQ. CDR3 residues: CASSFKRGGSGEQFF. Written as DNA, the CDR3 is TGCGCCAGCAGCTTTAAGCGGGGGGGCTCTGGTGAGCAGTTCTTC.

This clonotype was seen many times. The V and J genes are TRBV25-1 and TRBJ2-7, with TRBD2 matching 9 bases. Germline V gene lookup returns CDR1 MGHDK and CDR2 SYGVNS. CDR3 length: 16 amino acids. After removal of 2 bases from V and 3 bases from J, the junction contained 8 bases not matched to a gene. CDR3 nucleotides: TGTGCCAGCAGTGAAACAGTAGCTAGCGGGATCTACGAGCAGTACTTC. Translated: CASSETVASGIYEQYF.

The rearrangement joins TRBV13 to TRBJ2-2, with 10 bases aligning to TRBD1. This CDR3 has 16 amino acids. The junction had 11 bases not matched to a gene; V was cut back by 6 bases and J by 7 bases. Germline assignment: CDR1 PRHDT and CDR2 FYEKMQ (reference sequence). The CDR3: CASSPLGTGEDGELFF. The CDR3 DNA follows: TGTGCCAGCAGTCCCCTCGGGACAGGGGAGGACGGGGAGCTGTTTTTT.

This clonotype has ten or more counts. The chain recombines TRBV3-1 with TRBJ2-3; D ambiguous. Germline V gene sequence: CDR1 LGHDT, CDR2 YNNKEL (reference sequence). The CDR3 spans 14 residues. V lost 0 bases and J lost 5, with 9 bases in between. CDR3 loop: CASSQEMLLDTQYF. CDR3 DNA: TGTGCCAGCAGCCAAGAAATGTTACTAGATACGCAGTATTTT.

This rearrangement joins TRBV2 to TRBJ1-4; D unclear. Trimming stripped 8 bases from V and 4 bases from J, with 11 bases between. Germline CDR1 reads SNHLY; CDR2 reads FYNNEI. This CDR3 is 13 amino acids long. The CDR3 loop reads CASVRAINEKLFF. CDR3 nucleotide sequence: TGTGCCAGCGTGAGGGCCATTAATGAAAAACTGTTTTTT. Complete variable domain (other parts from reference TRBV2 and TRBJ1-4): EPEVTQTPSHQVTQMGQEVILRCVPISNHLYFYWYRQILGQKVEFLVSFYNNEISEKSEIFDDQFSVERPDGSNFTLKIRSTKLEDSAMYFCASVRAINEKLFFGSGTQLSVL.

This clonotype was observed at least ten times. This rearrangement joins TRBV24-1 to TRBJ2-7, with D perhaps assigned TRBD1 or TRBD2 (5 bases each). Deletions cut 4 bases from V and 3 bases from J, with 12 bases between. The germline CDR1 and CDR2 sequences are KGHDR and SFDVKD. CDR3 size: 14 residues. CDR3 protein: CATSDTGRRYEQYF. The CDR3 DNA is TGTGCCACCAGTGACACGGGACGCCGCTACGAGCAGTACTTC.

This clonotype was detected many times. V is TRBV20-1 and J is TRBJ2-7, with a tentative D call TRBD2 (5 bases). The CDR3 sequence is 14 residues long. The V gene's germline CDR1 is DFQATT and CDR2 SNEGSKA (reference sequence). Deletions cut 6 bases from V and 0 bases from J, with 15 bases between. The CDR3 is CSAQPSGISYEQYF. The CDR3 DNA is TGCAGTGCCCAGCCCAGCGGAATCTCCTACGAGCAGTACTTC.

This clonotype showed up many times. The chain is built from TRBV7-9 and TRBJ1-1; D gene ambiguous. The ends were cut back, 1 base at V and 3 bases at J, with 15 bases in the middle. Per germline, CDR1 SEHNR and CDR2 FQNEAQ (reference sequence). The CDR3 covers 16 residues. This CDR3 reads CASSLGFIGVDTEAFF. DNA of the CDR3: TGTGCCAGCAGCTTAGGCTTTATCGGGGTGGACACTGAAGCTTTCTTT.

With respect to this clonotype: Being one base from a much bigger clone, this may be a read error. The rearrangement links TRBV7-9 to TRBJ2-5; the D is unclear. Trimming shortened V by 7 bases and J by 2 bases, and 17 bases separated the two germline ends. There are 15 residues in the CDR3. Germline V lookup: CDR1 SEHNR, CDR2 FQNEAQ (reference sequence). For the CDR3, the DNA is TGTGCCAGCACCCTCAGAACCACCGCACAAGAGACCCAGTACTTC. Encoded protein: CASTLRTTAQETQYF.

This clonotype was counted ten times or more. The chain employs TRBV20-1 and TRBJ2-4; D is undetermined. The germline V gene encodes CDR1 DFQATT and CDR2 SNEGSKA (reference sequence). CDR3 length equals 13 residues. V dropped 5 bases and J dropped 2 bases, with 10 bases sitting between them. This CDR3 is CSALEPTKNIQYF. CDR3 sequence (DNA): TGCAGTGCTCTGGAACCAACCAAAAACATTCAGTACTTC.

This clonotype turned up a few times. The chain links TRBV7-9 to TRBJ1-1; no clear D gene. Trimming removed 5 bases from V and 7 bases from J, with 8 bases in between. This CDR3 spans 11 amino acids. CDR1 and CDR2 from the germline V gene are SEHNR and FQNEAQ (reference sequence). The CDR3 loop is CASSPKVEAFF. CDR3 DNA sequence: TGTGCCAGCAGCCCGAAGGTTGAAGCTTTCTTT.

About this clonotype: A much larger clone sits a single nucleotide away, making a read error possible. CDR3 nucleotides: TGTGCCAGCAGGCGGGTTGGGAGCCAACAAGAGGCCCAGTACTTC. It codes for CASRRVGSQQEAQYF. The rearrangement links TRBV6-2 or TRBV6-3 to TRBJ2-5; perhaps TRBD2 as D (5 bases). The CDR3 sequence is 15 residues long. Per germline, CDR1 MNHEY and CDR2 SVGEGT.

This chain connects TRBV29-1 to TRBJ2-4; 8 bases line up with TRBD2. V shed 5 bases, J shed 8 bases, and the junction held 5 bases outside the gene matches. The length of the CDR3 is 12 residues. Looked up from germline, CDR1 is SQVTM and CDR2 is ANQGSEA. CDR3 coding DNA: TGCAGCGTTAAGAGCGGGGGTGACATTCAGTACTTC. Encoded protein: CSVKSGGDIQYF.

This clonotype was picked up many times. This rearrangement joins TRBV2 to TRBJ1-1, with D uncertain. With 8 bases removed from V and 6 bases from J, the gap between germline ends came to 16 bases. Germline V gives CDR1 SNHLY, CDR2 FYNNEI. The CDR3 contains 13 residues. The CDR3 loop reads CASYSPAGSEAFF. For the CDR3, the DNA is TGTGCCAGCTACTCACCCGCCGGGTCTGAAGCTTTCTTT.

The DNA of the CDR3 is TGTGCCACCAGCAGCGGACGGGACCTCCAAGAGACCCAGTACTTC. Its protein is CATSSGRDLQETQYF. The chain has TRBV15 and TRBJ2-5; D tentatively reads TRBD1 or TRBD2 (5 bases each). V was shortened by 3 bases and J by 1 base, with 12 bases between the two germline ends. The CDR3 is 15 amino acids. Germline assignment: CDR1 LNHNV and CDR2 YYDKDF (reference sequence).

CDR3 sequence reads: CASSTAQGSTDTQYF. The CDR3 coding sequence is TGTGCCAGTAGTACAGCTCAGGGGAGTACAGATACGCAGTATTTT. The chain joins TRBV19 to TRBJ2-3; D may be TRBD1 (6 bases). The CDR3 spans 15 residues. CDR1 is LNHDA, CDR2 SQIVND, per germline (reference sequence). The V and J ends lost 4 bases and 3 bases respectively, with 14 bases between them.

This clonotype was seen ten or more times. V gene TRBV6-1 combines with J gene TRBJ2-3, with TRBD2 identical over 7 bases. V gave up 7 bases and J gave up 1 base; unmatched junction bases: 8. Germline V CDR1 and CDR2: MNHNS, SASEGT. CDR3 length: 15 residues. CDR3 in amino acids: CASKRAGTGTDTQYF. CDR3 sequence (DNA): TGTGCCAGCAAACGAGCGGGGACTGGCACAGATACGCAGTATTTT.